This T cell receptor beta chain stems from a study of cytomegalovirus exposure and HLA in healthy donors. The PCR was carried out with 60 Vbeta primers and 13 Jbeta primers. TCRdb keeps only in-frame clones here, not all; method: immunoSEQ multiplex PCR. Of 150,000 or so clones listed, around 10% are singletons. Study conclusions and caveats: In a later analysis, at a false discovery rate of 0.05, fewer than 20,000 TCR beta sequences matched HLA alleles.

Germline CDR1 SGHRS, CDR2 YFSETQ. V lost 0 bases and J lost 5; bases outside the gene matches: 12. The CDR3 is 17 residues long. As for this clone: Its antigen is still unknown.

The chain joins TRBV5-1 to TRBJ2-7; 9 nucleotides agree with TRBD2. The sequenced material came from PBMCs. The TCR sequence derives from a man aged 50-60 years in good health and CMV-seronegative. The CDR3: CASSLGSRGGRAHEQYF. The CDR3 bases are TGCGCCAGCAGCTTGGGCTCAAGAGGCGGGAGGGCCCACGAGCAGTACTTC.